This T cell receptor beta chain was recorded in a study of blood T cell repertoires in COVID-19. Study in general: The cDNA or gDNA used as material had been derived from T cells, B-cell-depleted T cells, or PBMCs.

Study processing details: Reference gene primer amplification in the assay estimated nucleated cell counts. The method was immunoSEQ multiplex PCR; TCRdb's version includes in-frame clones alone and lacks a portion of them. The V and J calls and the clone size are those of that table, but D and trimming were determined from the DNA. The table lists roughly 98,000 clones, approximately 92% of them singletons. A remark on this clone: The junction differs from germline at one of its ends, possibly a read error.

Germline CDR1 SGHRS, CDR2 YFSETQ. The CDR3 is 15 residues long. The sample was peripheral blood. The source is a woman aged 55-69 years with active COVID-19. This chain joins TRBV5-1 and TRBJ2-2; D gene uncertain. As DNA, the CDR3 is TGCGCCAGCAGCTTGTACGGGTCGAATACCGGGGAGCTGTTTTTT. Amino acid sequence: CASSLYGSNTGELFF.